The clone carrying this TCR beta chain showed up just once. These data are taken from a study of blood T cell repertoires in COVID-19. Background on the study: Collection of acute and convalescent COVID-19 samples took place in the United States, Italy and Spain. The cDNA or gDNA used as material had been derived from T cells, B-cell-depleted T cells, or PBMCs.

Germline loops: CDR1 SNHLY, CDR2 FYNNEI. The CDR3 consists of 12 residues. The V gene lost 2 bases and the J gene lost 6 bases, with 4 bases spanning the gap. Original handling: Reference gene primer amplification yielded estimated nucleated cell counts. Sequencing was performed with immunoSEQ multiplex PCR; in TCRdb, only in-frame clones are kept and a portion is missing. The DNA was the basis for D and trimming; V, J and clone size are from that table. The sample lists about 240,000 clones; about four fifths were seen once. Sequencing input: peripheral blood. The TCR originated in a man aged 25-45 years who had recovered from COVID-19. The V call is TRBV2, the J call TRBJ2-2; D ambiguous. The DNA of the CDR3 is TGTGCCAGCAGTGAATCCTCCGGGGAGCTGTTTTTT. Translating it yields CASSESSGELFF.